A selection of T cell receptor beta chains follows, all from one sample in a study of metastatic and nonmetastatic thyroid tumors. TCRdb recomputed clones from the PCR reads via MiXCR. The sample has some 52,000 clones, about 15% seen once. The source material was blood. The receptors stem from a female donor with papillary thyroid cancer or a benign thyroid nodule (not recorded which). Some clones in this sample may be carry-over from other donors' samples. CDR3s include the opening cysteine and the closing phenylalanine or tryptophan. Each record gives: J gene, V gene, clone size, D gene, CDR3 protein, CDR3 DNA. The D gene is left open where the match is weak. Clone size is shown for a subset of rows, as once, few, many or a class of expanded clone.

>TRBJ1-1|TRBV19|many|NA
CASSRGHNTEAFF
TGTGCCAGTAGTAGGGGACACAACACTGAAGCTTTCTTT
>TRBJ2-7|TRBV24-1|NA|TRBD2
CATSSGGGEQYF
TGTGCCACCAGTTCGGGAGGGGGAGAACAGTACTTC
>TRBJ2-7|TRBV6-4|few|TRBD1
CASSGGTGVRRFYEQYF
TGTGCCAGCAGTGGAGGGACAGGGGTAAGAAGATTCTATGAGCAGTACTTC
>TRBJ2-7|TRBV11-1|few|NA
CASSLDWGTWNNEQYF
TGTGCCAGCAGCCTCGACTGGGGGACATGGAACAACGAGCAGTACTTC
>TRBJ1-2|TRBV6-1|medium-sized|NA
CASSEVGRQVAYTF
TGTGCCAGCAGTGAAGTTGGTAGACAGGTCGCCTACACCTTC
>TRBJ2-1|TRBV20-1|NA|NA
CSARDSTRGSSYNEQFF
TGCAGTGCTAGAGATTCCACTCGAGGGAGCTCCTACAATGAGCAGTTCTTC
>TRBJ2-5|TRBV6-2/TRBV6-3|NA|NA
CASSYDGGVGGETQYF
TGTGCCAGCAGTTACGATGGGGGAGTGGGAGGAGAGACCCAGTACTTC
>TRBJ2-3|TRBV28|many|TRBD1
CASSPPVTGTGTTDTQYF
TGTGCCAGCAGTCCCCCCGTCACCGGGACAGGGACCACAGATACGCAGTATTTT
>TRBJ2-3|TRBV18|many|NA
CASSRNAGSTDTQYF
TGTGCCAGCTCACGAAATGCAGGGAGCACAGATACGCAGTATTTT
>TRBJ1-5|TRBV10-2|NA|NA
CASSESDRYHPQHF
TGCGCCAGCAGTGAGTCGGACCGATATCATCCCCAGCATTTT
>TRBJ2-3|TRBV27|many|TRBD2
CASKPAGGTDTQYF
TGTGCCAGCAAGCCAGCGGGAGGGACGGATACGCAGTATTTT
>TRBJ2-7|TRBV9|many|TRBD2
CASSVGSGSYEQYF
TGTGCCAGCAGCGTCGGTAGCGGGAGTTACGAGCAGTACTTC
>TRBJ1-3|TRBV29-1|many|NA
CSVEDLHRQASSGNTIYF
TGCAGCGTTGAAGATCTTCATAGACAGGCGAGCTCTGGAAACACCATATATTTT
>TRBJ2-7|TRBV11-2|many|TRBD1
CASSLDRGQGNPYEQYF
TGTGCCAGCAGCTTAGATCGGGGACAGGGGAACCCCTACGAGCAGTACTTC
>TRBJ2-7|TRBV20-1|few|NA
CSARDAGGIRPYF
TGCAGTGCTAGAGATGCTGGGGGAATTAGGCCGTACTTC
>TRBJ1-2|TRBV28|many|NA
CASGQIANYGYTF
TGTGCCAGCGGACAGATAGCTAACTATGGCTACACCTTC
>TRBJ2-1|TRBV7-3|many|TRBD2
CASSLTSRTSGNNEQFF
TGTGCCAGCAGCCTTACGTCCCGGACTAGCGGGAACAATGAGCAGTTCTTC
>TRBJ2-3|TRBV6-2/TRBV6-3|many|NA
CASSYSRDTQYF
TGTGCCAGCAGTTACTCGAGGGACACGCAGTATTTT
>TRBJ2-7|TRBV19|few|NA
CASSRVRDEQCF
TGTGCCAGTAGTAGGGTGCGTGACGAGCAGTGCTTC
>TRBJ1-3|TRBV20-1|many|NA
CSAREGSVWGNTIYF
TGCAGTGCTAGGGAGGGTTCGGTTTGGGGAAACACCATATATTTT
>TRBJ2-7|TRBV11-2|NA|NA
CASSPLGRGIYERYF
TGTGCCAGCAGTCCACTGGGTCGCGGGATATACGAGCGGTACTTC
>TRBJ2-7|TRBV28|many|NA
CASSLTARQYF
TGTGCCAGCAGTTTAACGGCGAGGCAGTACTTC
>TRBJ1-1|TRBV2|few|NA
CARTLMSSNTEALF
TGTGCCAGAACTTTGATGAGCAGTAACACTGAAGCTTTATTT
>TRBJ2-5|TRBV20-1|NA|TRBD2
CSARACGGGRETQYF
TGCAGTGCTAGAGCGTGCGGGGGGGGCAGGGAGACCCAGTACTTC
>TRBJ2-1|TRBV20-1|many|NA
CSALLAPTNEQFF
TGCAGTGCCCTCCTAGCGCCCACGAATGAGCAGTTCTTC
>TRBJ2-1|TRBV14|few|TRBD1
CASSQHGQGAYNEQLF
TGTGCCAGCAGCCAACACGGACAGGGGGCCTACAATGAGCAGCTCTTC
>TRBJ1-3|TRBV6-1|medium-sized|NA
CASRGEGSGNTIYF
TGTGCCAGCAGGGGAGAGGGCTCTGGAAACACCATATATTTT
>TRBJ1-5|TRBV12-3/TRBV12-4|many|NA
CASSLKTGNQPQHF
TGTGCCAGCAGTTTAAAAACGGGCAATCAGCCCCAGCATTTT
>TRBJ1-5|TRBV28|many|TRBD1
CASSTSQGSAYSNQPQHF
TGTGCCAGCAGTACATCACAGGGGTCAGCCTATAGCAATCAGCCCCAGCATTTT
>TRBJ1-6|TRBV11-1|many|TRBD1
CASSSPKGQGSRSPLHF
TGTGCCAGCAGCTCTCCAAAAGGACAGGGCTCCCGTTCACCCCTCCACTTT
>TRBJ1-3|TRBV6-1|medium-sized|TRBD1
CASSIGQGLAGNTIYF
TGTGCCAGCAGTATTGGACAGGGACTTGCTGGAAACACCATATATTTT
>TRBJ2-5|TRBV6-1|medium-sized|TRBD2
CASSELAGGQETQYF
TGTGCCAGCAGTGAATTAGCGGGAGGACAAGAGACCCAGTACTTC
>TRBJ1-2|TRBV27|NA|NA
CASSPFSTCLNYGYTF
TGTGCCAGCAGTCCCTTTTCGACATGTTTGAACTATGGCTACACCTTC
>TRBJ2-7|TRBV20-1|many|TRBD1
CSARGTGTHEQYF
TGCAGTGCTAGGGGGACAGGGACCCACGAGCAGTACTTC
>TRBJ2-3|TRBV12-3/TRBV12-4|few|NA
CASSLRLSGITDTQYF
TGTGCCAGCAGTTTAAGATTATCGGGGATCACAGATACGCAGTATTTT
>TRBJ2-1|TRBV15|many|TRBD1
CATSREGTGLHEQFF
TGTGCCACCAGCAGAGAGGGGACAGGGCTCCATGAGCAGTTCTTC
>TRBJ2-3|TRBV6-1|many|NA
CARDLDYSTDTQYF
TGTGCCAGAGACTTAGACTATTCGACAGATACGCAGTATTTT
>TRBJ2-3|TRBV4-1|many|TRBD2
CASSGTSADTQYF
TGCGCCAGCAGTGGGACTAGCGCAGATACGCAGTATTTT
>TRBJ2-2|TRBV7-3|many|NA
CASSLGGTGPGELFF
TGTGCCAGCAGCTTAGGGGGGACCGGACCGGGGGAGCTGTTTTTT